Shown below are 27 T cell receptor beta chains from a single sample sequenced in a study of blood T cell repertoires in COVID-19. Method: immunoSEQ multiplex PCR; TCRdb's copy keeps in-frame clones and lacks some. Among approximately 360,000 clones, around 86% were seen once, and the ten largest hold 5% to 5.5%. Sequencing input: PBMCs or T cells enriched from blood (not recorded which). The origin of the receptors is a woman in her 50s who had recovered from COVID-19.

V and J are TRBV7-9 and TRBJ2-1, with 12 bases matching TRBD2. The V gene's germline CDR1 is SEHNR and CDR2 FQNEAQ (reference sequence). V lost 6 bases, J lost 9 bases, and 9 bases stayed unmatched. The CDR3 covers 15 residues. This CDR3 reads CASSPTSGSDIEQFF. The CDR3 DNA reads as TGTGCCAGCAGTCCGACTAGCGGGAGTGACATTGAGCAGTTCTTC.

V and J are TRBV19 and TRBJ2-6, with 9 bases identical to TRBD2. The CDR3 is made up of 15 amino acids. V lost 11 bases, J lost 2 bases, and 7 bases stayed unmatched. CDR1 is LNHDA, CDR2 SQIVND, per germline (reference sequence). DNA for the CDR3: TGTGCCTCGGGCGGACTAGCGACTGGGGCCAACGTCCTGACTTTC. Protein sequence: CASGGLATGANVLTF.

The J gene is TRBJ1-2, the V gene TRBV4-3; D not certain. The CDR3 length is 14 residues. Trimming pared 1 base from V and 7 bases from J, leaving 13 bases between. Per the germline V gene, CDR1 is LGHNA and CDR2 is YSLEER. In DNA form, the CDR3 reads TGCGCCAGCAGCCAAGTTGCAGGCGTGGCTGGCTACACCTTC. This sequence encodes CASSQVAGVAGYTF.

The rearrangement links TRBV3-1 (or the pseudogene TRBV3-2) to TRBJ1-1; D may be TRBD1 (6 bases). The CDR3 is 15 amino acids. V was pared by 5 bases and J by 1 base, with 14 bases between. The germline V gene encodes CDR1 LGHDT and CDR2 YNNKEL (reference sequence). DNA of the CDR3: TGTGCCAGCAGCGCCAGGGGTCGTTGGAACACTGAAGCTTTCTTT. Translating gives CASSARGRWNTEAFF.

The chain carries TRBV25-1 and TRBJ1-2; D is perhaps TRBD1 (6 bases). The CDR3 extends over 13 amino acids. Germline values: CDR1 MGHDK, CDR2 SYGVNS. Trimming took off 4 bases at V and 3 bases at J, with 9 bases between the two ends. CDR3 DNA sequence: TGTGCCAGCAGTGTAACAGGGCACTATGGCTACACCTTC. Its protein product is CASSVTGHYGYTF.

The gene calls are TRBV27 and TRBJ2-7, with 10 bases fitting TRBD2. CDR3 length: 17 residues. The V and J ends lost 2 bases and 3 bases, in that order; junction bases with no gene match: 10. Germline CDR1 MNHEY, CDR2 SMNVEV (reference sequence). The CDR3 DNA is TGTGCCAGCAGTTTACCCTCTCCACTAGCGGGGATCTACGAGCAGTACTTC. It specifies CASSLPSPLAGIYEQYF.

J is TRBJ1-2 and V is TRBV4-2, with D perhaps matching TRBD1 (6 bases). With 4 bases removed from V and 2 bases from J, the gap between germline ends came to 11 bases. This CDR3 has 14 amino acids. Germline values: CDR1 LGHNA, CDR2 YNFKEQ. CDR3 amino acids: CASSPEGGNYGYTF. CDR3 bases: TGTGCCAGCAGCCCCGAGGGGGGGAACTATGGCTACACCTTC.

The chain links TRBV6-1 to TRBJ1-5; 7 bases match TRBD1. V dropped 4 bases and J dropped 0; count of bases not matched to a gene: 6. Germline V gene sequence: CDR1 MNHNS, CDR2 SASEGT. There are 16 residues in the CDR3. The CDR3 region has the DNA TGTGCCAGCAGTGGGGACAGCGCTTATAGCAATCAGCCCCAGCATTTT. It yields the protein CASSGDSAYSNQPQHF.

The chain combines TRBV15 with TRBJ1-4; 8 nucleotides align to TRBD1. The CDR3 length is 15 residues. Germline V gives CDR1 LNHNV, CDR2 YYDKDF (reference sequence). V was clipped by 4 bases and J by 5 bases; unmatched bases: 6. CDR3 loop: CATSTGQGSNEKLFF. Here the CDR3 DNA reads TGTGCCACCAGCACCGGACAGGGATCAAATGAAAAACTGTTTTTT.

The chain employs TRBV5-4 and TRBJ1-1, with D maybe TRBD1 (6 bases). The CDR3 spans 15 residues. V was pared by 4 bases and J by 3 bases, with 16 bases between. Germline CDR1 is SGHNT and CDR2 is YYREEE (reference sequence). The CDR3 region has the DNA TGTGCCAGCAGCCCCTCAGGGGCGCATCACACTGAAGCTTTCTTT. This codes for CASSPSGAHHTEAFF.

This sequence joins TRBV27 and TRBJ1-2; TRBD1 is a possible D gene (5 bases). Germline V gene lookup returns CDR1 MNHEY and CDR2 SMNVEV (reference sequence). V dropped 5 bases and J dropped 3 bases, with 19 bases sitting between them. This CDR3 is built from 16 residues. CDR3 nucleotide sequence: TGTGCCAGCAGTGCCAGGGCCGGTTTGATGTACTATGGCTACACCTTC. It yields the protein CASSARAGLMYYGYTF.

This chain connects TRBV7-2 to TRBJ1-2; 12 bases fit TRBD1. Trimming cost V 3 bases and J 6 bases; bases outside gene matches: 8. This CDR3 region has 16 residues. Germline CDR1 SGHTA, CDR2 FQGNSA. CDR3 nucleotides: TGTGCCAGCAGCTTCGAAGGGACAGGGGGCGATGATGGCTACACCTTC. This gives the protein CASSFEGTGGDDGYTF.

This chain connects TRBV7-8 to TRBJ2-1, with D maybe TRBD1 (6 bases). The CDR3 spans 14 residues. Per germline, CDR1 SGHVS and CDR2 FQNEAQ. V dropped 5 bases and J dropped 7 bases, with 15 bases sitting between them. The chain's CDR3 is CASSPGTIGNEQFF. Written as DNA, the CDR3 is TGTGCCAGCAGCCCCGGGACAATTGGGAATGAGCAGTTCTTC.

V usage is TRBV19 and J usage is TRBJ2-3, with D tentatively TRBD2 (6 bases). CDR3 size: 15 residues. V was clipped by 3 bases and J by 0 bases, with 10 bases between them. CDR1 and CDR2 from the germline V gene are LNHDA and SQIVND (reference sequence). The chain's CDR3 is CASSMGTLSTDTQYF. The DNA of the CDR3 is TGTGCCAGTAGTATGGGGACTCTCAGCACAGATACGCAGTATTTT.

The chain carries TRBV9 and TRBJ2-5; TRBD1 matches 9 bases. The CDR3 spans 15 residues. Trimming took 4 bases from V and 5 from J; bases not matched to a gene: 9. The germline gives CDR1 SGDLS, CDR2 YYNGEE. CDR3 nucleotide sequence: TGTGCCAGCAGCCGAGCAAACGGACAGGGGGAGACCCAGTACTTC. Translated, it gives CASSRANGQGETQYF.

The table lists this clone with a count of one. The chain has TRBV4-3 and TRBJ2-7; a possible D gene is TRBD1 (5 bases). Looked up from germline, CDR1 is LGHNA and CDR2 is YSLEER. The CDR3 is 15 amino acids. The germline V and J ends were trimmed by 4 bases and 0 bases, with 13 bases remaining between them. CDR3 in DNA: TGCGCCAGCAGCCGAGATCTTGGGGCCTCCTACGAGCAGTACTTC. It is translated as CASSRDLGASYEQYF.

The CDR3 DNA sequence: TGTGCCAGTAATCCGAAATGGACAGCGACCCCTGATCTGAGCTCCTATAATTCACCCCTCCACTTT. Translated, it gives CASNPKWTATPDLSSYNSPLHF. The chain combines TRBV19 with TRBJ1-6, with TRBD1 as a possible D gene (6 bases). The CDR3 runs 22 residues. Looked up from germline, CDR1 is LNHDA and CDR2 is SQIVND (reference sequence). Trimming took 7 bases from V and 0 from J, leaving 31 bases between them.

The chain is built from TRBV6-4 and TRBJ1-1; D is unresolved. The CDR3 length is 14 residues. From germline, CDR1 is MRHNA and CDR2 SNTAGT. Trimming removed 5 bases from V and 4 bases from J, with 14 bases in between. Here the CDR3 reads CASSLTRESTEAFF. The DNA for the CDR3 is TGTGCCAGCAGTCTCACTCGGGAGAGCACTGAAGCTTTCTTT.

This chain uses TRBV28 with TRBJ1-4, with TRBD1 as a possible D gene (6 bases). There are 11 residues in the CDR3. The V gene's germline CDR1 is MDHEN and CDR2 SYDVKM. Trimming left V 4 bases short and J 12 bases short, with 9 bases between. This chain's CDR3 is CASSYTGQLFF. The CDR3 coding sequence is TGTGCCAGCAGTTATACAGGGCAACTGTTTTTT.

The chain recombines TRBV10-2 with TRBJ2-6, with D perhaps matching TRBD1 (5 bases). Germline V gene lookup returns CDR1 WSHSY and CDR2 SAAADI. The CDR3 covers 15 residues. V dropped 6 bases and J dropped 0 bases, with 9 bases sitting between them. In DNA form, the CDR3 reads TGCGCCAGCAGCCTAAGGGGCTCTGGGGCCAACGTCCTGACTTTC. Protein product: CASSLRGSGANVLTF.

The chain carries TRBV27 and TRBJ1-5; TRBD1 aligns across 8 bases. Germline values: CDR1 MNHEY, CDR2 SMNVEV (reference sequence). CDR3 length: 16 amino acids. The ends lost 6 bases at V and 3 bases at J; junction bases unmatched: 10. CDR3 amino acids: CASRGRGQGDNQPQHF. The CDR3 coding sequence is TGTGCCAGCAGGGGCAGGGGGCAGGGAGACAATCAGCCCCAGCATTTT.

The genes are TRBV4-1 and TRBJ1-3; 8 nucleotides align to TRBD1. V gave up 4 bases and J gave up 5 bases; unmatched junction bases: 7. Germline values: CDR1 MGHRA, CDR2 YSYEKL. The CDR3 contains 15 residues. The CDR3 reads CASSRLGTGRNTIYF. The CDR3 bases are TGCGCCAGCAGCCGCCTTGGGACAGGACGAAACACCATATATTTT.

This chain connects TRBV2 to TRBJ2-7; 8 bases fit TRBD1. Trimming took 6 bases from V and 2 from J; bases not matched to a gene: 6. Germline V lookup: CDR1 SNHLY, CDR2 FYNNEI. This CDR3 has 14 amino acids. CDR3: CASSFLQGAYEQYF. The CDR3, as DNA: TGTGCCAGCAGCTTCTTACAGGGGGCCTACGAGCAGTACTTC.

For the CDR3, the DNA is TGTGCCAGCAGGGGGACAGGTCCCGGCTACACCTTC. Its protein product is CASRGTGPGYTF. The rearrangement joins TRBV12-3 or TRBV12-4 to TRBJ1-2, with 8 positions matching TRBD1. With V trimmed by 6 bases and J by 8 bases, 5 bases remained unmatched. The CDR3 length is 12 residues.

This clone was counted a single time. The rearrangement joins TRBV6-6 to TRBJ2-7; D possibly corresponds to TRBD2 (7 bases). Trimming cost V 5 bases and J 6 bases, with 8 bases left between them. The CDR3 covers 11 residues. Looked up from germline, CDR1 is MNHNY and CDR2 is SVGAGI (reference sequence). In nucleotides, the CDR3 is TGTGCCAGCAGTAGGGGGGGCGAGCAGTACTTC. As protein: CASSRGGEQYF.

This clone has a single count. The chain carries TRBV5-1 and TRBJ2-2; D remains ambiguous. CDR1 is SGHRS and CDR2 is YFSETQ in the germline V gene. The germline V and J ends were trimmed by 0 bases and 5 bases, with 5 bases remaining between them. The CDR3 consists of 13 residues. The CDR3 region has the DNA TGCGCCAGCAGCTTGGAGACTACCGGGGAGCTGTTTTTT. Its protein is CASSLETTGELFF.

The chain is built from TRBV28 and TRBJ2-7, with 8 bases identical to TRBD1. In germline, CDR1 is MDHEN, CDR2 SYDVKM. V shed 6 bases, J shed 11 bases, and the junction held 18 bases outside the gene matches. The CDR3 sequence is 15 residues long. As DNA, the CDR3 is TGTGCCAGCAGCGCAGCCTCGACAGGGGCCGAGGGGGAGTACTTC. It codes for CASSAASTGAEGEYF.